This T cell receptor beta chain was found in a study of regulatory T cells in long-lasting Graves disease. The CDR3 is 15 amino acids. Germline CDR1 and CDR2: LGHDT and YNNKEL (reference sequence). Trimming took off 4 bases at V and 1 base at J, with 11 bases between the two ends. The time point was: newly diagnosed GD, antithyroid drugs for less than 3 months. Researchers made the TCR library from RNA that was extracted from PBMCs. Both iRepertoire HTBI primers and Arm-PCR of CDR3 regions were used to build the TCR beta libraries. MiXCR, run by TCRdb on the multiplex PCR reads, gives a single entry per CDR3 protein. The sample has 400,000 to 500,000 distinct CDR3 sequences, about 14% seen once. This clonotype was seen at least ten times. A further study also used this sample, focusing on T cells in Graves' hyperthyroidism and ophthalmopathy. According to that study: Researchers defined stable Graves' hyperthyroidism as no ophthalmopathy progression within 18 months. Newly diagnosed patients aged 18 to 65 had hyperthyroidism of under 2 months' duration.

The chain uses TRBV3-1 and TRBJ2-4, with D possibly being TRBD1 or TRBD2 (5 bases each). The receptor's source is a woman between 45 and 65 years old with Graves disease. Here the sequenced sample was peripheral blood mononuclear cells (PBMCs), taken at new diagnosis, from a patient treated with antithyroid drugs. DNA of the CDR3: TGTGCCAGCAGCCCCTGGGACGAGGCCAAAAACATTCAGTACTTC. Residues: CASSPWDEAKNIQYF. The full variable domain, completed using reference TRBV3-1 and TRBJ2-4, is DTAVSQTPKYLVTQMGNDKSIKCEQNLGHDTMYWYKQDSKKFLKIMFSYNNKELIINETVPNRFSPKSPDKAHLNLHINSLELGDSAVYFCASSPWDEAKNIQYFGAGTRLSVL.